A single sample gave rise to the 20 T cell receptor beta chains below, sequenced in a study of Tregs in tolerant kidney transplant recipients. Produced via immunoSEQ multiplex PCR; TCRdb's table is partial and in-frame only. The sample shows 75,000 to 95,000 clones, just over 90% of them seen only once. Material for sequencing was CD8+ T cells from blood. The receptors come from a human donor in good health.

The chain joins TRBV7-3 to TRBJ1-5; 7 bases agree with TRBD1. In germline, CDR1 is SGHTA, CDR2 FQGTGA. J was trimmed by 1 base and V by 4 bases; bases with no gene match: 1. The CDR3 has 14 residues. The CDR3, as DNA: TGTGCCAGCAGCTCCAGGGGGAGCAATCAGCCCCAGCATTTT. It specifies CASSSRGSNQPQHF.

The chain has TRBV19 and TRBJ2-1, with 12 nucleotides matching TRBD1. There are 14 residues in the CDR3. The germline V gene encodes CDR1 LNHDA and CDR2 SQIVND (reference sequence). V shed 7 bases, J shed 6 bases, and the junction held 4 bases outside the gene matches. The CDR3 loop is CASTGDRGLNEQFF. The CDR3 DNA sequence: TGTGCCAGTACCGGGGACAGGGGGCTCAATGAGCAGTTCTTC.

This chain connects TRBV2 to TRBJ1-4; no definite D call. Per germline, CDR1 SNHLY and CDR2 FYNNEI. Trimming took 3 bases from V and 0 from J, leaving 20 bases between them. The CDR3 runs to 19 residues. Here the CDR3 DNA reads TGTGCCAGCAGTGATGCCAGGAGTTCTACTATTGCAACTAATGAAAAACTGTTTTTT. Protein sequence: CASSDARSSTIATNEKLFF.

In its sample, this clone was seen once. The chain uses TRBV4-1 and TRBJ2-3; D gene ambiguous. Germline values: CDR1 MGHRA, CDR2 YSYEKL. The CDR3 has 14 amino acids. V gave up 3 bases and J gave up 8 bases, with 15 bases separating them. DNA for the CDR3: TGCGCCAGCAGCCAGGAGACTTCGCTGGGTACGCAGTATTTT. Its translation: CASSQETSLGTQYF.

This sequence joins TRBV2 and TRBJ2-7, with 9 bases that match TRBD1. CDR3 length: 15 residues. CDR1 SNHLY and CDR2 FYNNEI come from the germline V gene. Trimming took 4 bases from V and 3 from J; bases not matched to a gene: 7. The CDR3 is CASSGFGTGFYEQYF. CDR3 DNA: TGTGCCAGCAGTGGATTCGGGACAGGGTTCTACGAGCAGTACTTC.

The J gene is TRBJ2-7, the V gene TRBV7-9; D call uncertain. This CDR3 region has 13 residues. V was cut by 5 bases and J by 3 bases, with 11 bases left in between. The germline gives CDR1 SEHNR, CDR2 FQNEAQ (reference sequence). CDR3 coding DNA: TGTGCCAGCAGCCCAGTCGAACACTACGAGCAGTACTTC. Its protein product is CASSPVEHYEQYF.

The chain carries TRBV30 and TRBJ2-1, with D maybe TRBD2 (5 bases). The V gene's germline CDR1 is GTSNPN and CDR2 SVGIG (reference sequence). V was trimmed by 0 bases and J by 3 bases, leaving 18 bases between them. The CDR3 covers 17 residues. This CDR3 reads CAWSVLGGRSSYNEQFF. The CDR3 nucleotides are TGTGCCTGGAGTGTACTAGGAGGACGGTCTAGCTACAATGAGCAGTTCTTC.

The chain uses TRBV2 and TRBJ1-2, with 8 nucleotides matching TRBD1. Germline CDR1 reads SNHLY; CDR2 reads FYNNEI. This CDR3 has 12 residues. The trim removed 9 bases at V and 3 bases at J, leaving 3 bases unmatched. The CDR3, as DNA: TGTGCCAGGGACAGGGACTACTATGGCTACACCTTC. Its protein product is CARDRDYYGYTF.

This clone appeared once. CDR3 residues: CASSELVSNTEAFF. CDR3 sequence (DNA): TGTGCCAGCAGTGAGTTAGTCAGTAACACTGAAGCTTTCTTT. This chain connects TRBV25-1 to TRBJ1-1; D is unclear. The CDR3 contains 14 residues. Germline V gives CDR1 MGHDK, CDR2 SYGVNS. Trimming cost V 3 bases and J 2 bases, with 10 bases left between them.

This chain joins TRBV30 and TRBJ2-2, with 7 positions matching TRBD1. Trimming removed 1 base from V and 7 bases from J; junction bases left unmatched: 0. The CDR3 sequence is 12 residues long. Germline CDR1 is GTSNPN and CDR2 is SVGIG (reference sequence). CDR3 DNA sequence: TGTGCCTGGAGTGCAGGGGGCGGGGAGCTGTTTTTT. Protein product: CAWSAGGGELFF.

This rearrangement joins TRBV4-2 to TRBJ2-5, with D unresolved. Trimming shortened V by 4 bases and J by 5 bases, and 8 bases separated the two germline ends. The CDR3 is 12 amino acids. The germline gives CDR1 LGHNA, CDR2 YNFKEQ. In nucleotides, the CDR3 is TGTGCCAGCAGCCGGAGTCGTGAGACCCAGTACTTC. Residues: CASSRSRETQYF.

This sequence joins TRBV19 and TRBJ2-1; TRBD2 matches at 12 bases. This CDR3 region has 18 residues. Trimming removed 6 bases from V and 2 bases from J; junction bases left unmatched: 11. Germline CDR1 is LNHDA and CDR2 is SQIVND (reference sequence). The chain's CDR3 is CASSLSPLAGGPYNEQFF. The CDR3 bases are TGTGCCAGTAGCTTATCCCCTCTAGCGGGAGGGCCCTACAATGAGCAGTTCTTC.

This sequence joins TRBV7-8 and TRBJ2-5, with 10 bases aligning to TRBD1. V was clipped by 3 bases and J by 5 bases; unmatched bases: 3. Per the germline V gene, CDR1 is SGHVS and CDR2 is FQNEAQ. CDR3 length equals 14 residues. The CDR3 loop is CASSFGTGAETQYF. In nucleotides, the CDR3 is TGTGCCAGCAGCTTCGGGACAGGGGCGGAGACCCAGTACTTC.

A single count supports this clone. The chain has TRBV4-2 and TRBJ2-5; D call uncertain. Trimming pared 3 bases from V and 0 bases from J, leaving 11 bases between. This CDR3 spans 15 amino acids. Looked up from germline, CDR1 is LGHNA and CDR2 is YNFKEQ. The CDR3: CASSHVIGDQETQYF. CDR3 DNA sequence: TGTGCCAGCAGCCATGTCATCGGCGACCAAGAGACCCAGTACTTC.

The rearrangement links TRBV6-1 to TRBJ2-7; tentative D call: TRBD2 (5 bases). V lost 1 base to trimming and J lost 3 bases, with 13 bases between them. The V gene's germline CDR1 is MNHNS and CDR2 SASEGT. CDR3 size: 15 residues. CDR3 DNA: TGTGCCAGCAGTGAAGGCGACGGACTCCTCTACGAGCAGTACTTC. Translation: CASSEGDGLLYEQYF.

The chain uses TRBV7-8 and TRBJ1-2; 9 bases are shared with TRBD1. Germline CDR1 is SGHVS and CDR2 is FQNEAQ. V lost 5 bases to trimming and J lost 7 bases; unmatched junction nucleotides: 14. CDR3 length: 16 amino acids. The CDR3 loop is CASSPPAGQGRSGYTF. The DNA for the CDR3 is TGTGCCAGCAGCCCCCCAGCCGGACAGGGGCGTTCTGGCTACACCTTC.

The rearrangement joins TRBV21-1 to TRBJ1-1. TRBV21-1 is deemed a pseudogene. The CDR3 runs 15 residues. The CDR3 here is CASSPTGSPNTEAFF. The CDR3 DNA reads TGTGCCAGCAGCCCGACTGGCAGTCCGAACACTGAAGCTTTCTTT.

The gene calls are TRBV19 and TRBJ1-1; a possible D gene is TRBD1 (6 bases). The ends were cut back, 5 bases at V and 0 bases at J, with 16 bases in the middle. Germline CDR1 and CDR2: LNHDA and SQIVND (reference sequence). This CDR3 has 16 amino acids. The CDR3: CASSPTWGHLNTEAFF. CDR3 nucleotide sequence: TGTGCCAGTAGTCCTACCTGGGGACACCTGAACACTGAAGCTTTCTTT.

The CDR3 sequence is CASSISGGGDEQYF. The CDR3 DNA reads as TGTGCCAGCAGCATTAGCGGGGGGGGCGACGAGCAGTACTTC. This chain connects TRBV11-2 to TRBJ2-5; 11 nucleotides agree with TRBD2. Gene TRBJ2-7 matches the end of the DNA better, so the J call may be wrong. The CDR3 has 14 amino acids. From germline, CDR1 is SGHAT and CDR2 FQNNGV.

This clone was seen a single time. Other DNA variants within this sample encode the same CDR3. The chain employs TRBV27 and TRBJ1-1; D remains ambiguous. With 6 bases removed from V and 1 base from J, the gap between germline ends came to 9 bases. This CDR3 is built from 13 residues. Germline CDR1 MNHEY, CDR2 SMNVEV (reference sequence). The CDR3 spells CASSPRQNTEAFF. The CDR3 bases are TGTGCCAGCAGCCCTCGACAGAACACTGAAGCTTTCTTT.